Listed here are 8 T cell receptor beta chains from one sample, sequenced in a study of vaccination and CD4 T cells after COVID-19. Their antigen targets remain unknown. The Oncomine TCR Beta short-read assay was applied to DNA of cultured CD4+ T cells. TCRdb re-called the PCR reads with MiXCR, one entry per CDR3 protein. Among some 15,000 distinct CDR3 sequences listed, around 60% were seen once. Treatment denoted: approximately nine-day PBMC culture with coronavirus spike peptide pools or control peptides (ViraFEST assay). The source material was CD4+ T cells from blood, cultured in vitro. These receptors came from a human donor who had recovered from COVID-19.

This clonotype was seen a few times. The chain uses TRBV28 and TRBJ1-6; TRBD1 matches 7 bases. V was pared by 3 bases and J by 8 bases, with 19 bases of the junction left unmatched. Germline values: CDR1 MDHEN, CDR2 SYDVKM. CDR3 length equals 19 residues. For the CDR3, the DNA is TGTGCCAGCAGTTTGGAGTCTCTCACAGGGGTGGGGTCGTATTCACCCCTCCACTTT. Its translation is CASSLESLTGVGSYSPLHF. Full variable domain (remainder filled in from reference TRBV28 and TRBJ1-6): DVKVTQSSRYLVKRTGEKVFLECVQDMDHENMFWYRQDPGLGLRLIYFSYDVKMKEKGDIPEGYSVSREKKERFSLILESASTNQTSMYLCASSLESLTGVGSYSPLHFGNGTRLTVT.

The chain has TRBV20-1 and TRBJ1-2; maybe TRBD1 (6 bases). V was trimmed by 3 bases and J by 8 bases, leaving 13 bases between them. Germline V gene sequence: CDR1 DFQATT, CDR2 SNEGSKA (reference sequence). CDR3 size: 12 residues. The CDR3, as DNA: TGCAGTGCTAGTCAGGGGCTAAAAGGCTACACCTTC. It yields the protein CSASQGLKGYTF.

V is TRBV5-1 and J is TRBJ2-7; the D gene is possibly TRBD1 (6 bases). V lost 0 bases to trimming and J lost 2 bases, with 9 bases between them. Germline V gene sequence: CDR1 SGHRS, CDR2 YFSETQ. The CDR3 loop spans 14 amino acids. CDR3 region: CASSLAGTTYEQYF. The CDR3 DNA reads TGCGCCAGCAGCTTGGCCGGGACAACCTACGAGCAGTACTTC.

This clonotype was picked up a small number of times. The chain couples TRBV10-3 to TRBJ2-5; the match to TRBD1 covers 7 bases. J gave up 5 bases and V 10 bases, and 13 bases lay outside the gene matches. The CDR3 contains 14 residues. Germline lookup yields CDR1 ENHRY and CDR2 SYGVKD. The CDR3 sequence: CASRRLQGSETQYF. DNA for the CDR3: TGTGCCAGCAGACGTTTACAGGGGAGCGAGACCCAGTACTTC.

V gene TRBV12-3 or TRBV12-4 combines with J gene TRBJ1-1; D is undetermined. The CDR3 is 12 amino acids. Trimming removed 3 bases at V and 4 bases at J, with 6 bases between. The CDR3 bases are TGTGCCAGCAGTTTGACCCCCACTGAAGCTTTCTTT. Amino acid sequence: CASSLTPTEAFF.

The chain is built from TRBV12-3 or TRBV12-4 and TRBJ2-5, with D possibly matching TRBD1 (5 bases). V was shortened by 3 bases and J by 5 bases, with 22 bases between the two germline ends. The CDR3 is made up of 17 amino acids. The DNA for the CDR3 is TGTGCCAGCAGTTTGGGGCAGGGTTGGAATGGTAGGGAGACCCAGTACTTC. Protein: CASSLGQGWNGRETQYF.

The chain links TRBV7-2 to TRBJ2-4; D remains unclear. The CDR3 is 13 amino acids. In germline, CDR1 is SGHTA, CDR2 FQGNSA. Trimming removed 5 bases from V and 0 bases from J, with 5 bases in between. CDR3 sequence (DNA): TGTGCCAGCAGCCCCAAAGCCAAAAACATTCAGTACTTC. This translates into CASSPKAKNIQYF.

The V gene is TRBV2, the J gene TRBJ2-3; D tentatively reads TRBD1 or TRBD2 (5 bases each). V was cut by 7 bases and J by 1 base, with 9 bases left in between. From germline, CDR1 is SNHLY and CDR2 FYNNEI. The CDR3 consists of 13 residues. Written as DNA, the CDR3 is TGTGCCAGCAAGAGGGGAGGCACAGATACGCAGTATTTT. As protein: CASKRGGTDTQYF.